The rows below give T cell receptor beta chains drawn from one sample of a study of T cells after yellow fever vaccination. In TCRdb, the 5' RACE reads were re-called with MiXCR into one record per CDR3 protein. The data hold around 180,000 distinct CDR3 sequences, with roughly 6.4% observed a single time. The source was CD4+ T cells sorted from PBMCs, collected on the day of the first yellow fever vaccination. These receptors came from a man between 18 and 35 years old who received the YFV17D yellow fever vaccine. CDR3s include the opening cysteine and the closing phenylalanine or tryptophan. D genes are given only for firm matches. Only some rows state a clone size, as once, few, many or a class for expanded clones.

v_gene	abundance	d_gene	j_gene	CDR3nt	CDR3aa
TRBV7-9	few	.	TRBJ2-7	TGTGCCAGCAGCTTAGGTGGGGGCCTCTACGAGCAGTACTTC	CASSLGGGLYEQYF
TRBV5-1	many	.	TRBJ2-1	TGCGCCAGCATCGATGCGCAGGCTTCGGGCAATGAGCAGTTCTTC	CASIDAQASGNEQFF
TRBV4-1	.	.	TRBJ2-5	TGCGCCAGCAGCCTAATTGAGGGGGTAGAGACCCAGTACTTC	CASSLIEGVETQYF
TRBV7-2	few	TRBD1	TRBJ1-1	TGTGCCAGCAGCTTACCCCAGGGGGGCAGGACTGAAGCTTTCTTT	CASSLPQGGRTEAFF
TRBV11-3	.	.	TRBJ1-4	TGTGCCAGCAGCTTAGTCCCGGGGGTCAGGGACTGGATTGGAACTAATGAAAAACTGTTTTTT	CASSLVPGVRDWIGTNEKLFF
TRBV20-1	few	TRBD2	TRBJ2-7	TGCAGTGCTCTAACCGGGACTAGCTCCTCCTACGAGCAGTACTTC	CSALTGTSSSYEQYF
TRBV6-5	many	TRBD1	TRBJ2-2	TGTGCCAGCACCAAAGGGACAGGTCTCAACACCGGGGAGCTGTTTTTT	CASTKGTGLNTGELFF
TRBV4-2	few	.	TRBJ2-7	TGTGCCAGCAGCCGCCAGGGCGAGTCCTACGAGCAGTACTTC	CASSRQGESYEQYF
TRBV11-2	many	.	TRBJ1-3	TGTGCCAGCAGTCCCAGGGGACCCTCTGGAAACACCATATATTTT	CASSPRGPSGNTIYF
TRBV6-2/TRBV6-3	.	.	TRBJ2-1	TGTGCCAGCACCCACTTGGACTCATCCTACAATGAGCAGTTCTTC	CASTHLDSSYNEQFF
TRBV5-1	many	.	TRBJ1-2	TGCGCCAGCAGCTTAGAAGGGTCGGTTGGCTACACCTTC	CASSLEGSVGYTF
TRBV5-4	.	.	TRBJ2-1	TGTGCCAGCAGCCTGGGACTTGCTCCGAACAATGAGCAGTTCTTC	CASSLGLAPNNEQFF
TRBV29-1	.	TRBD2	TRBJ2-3	TGCACCGTTAGCCGGGAGGGGAGCACAGATACGCAGTATTTT	CTVSREGSTDTQYF
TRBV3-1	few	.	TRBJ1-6	TGTGCCAGCAGCCAAGAAAAGGGGTTGAATTTTTCACCCCTCCACTTT	CASSQEKGLNFSPLHF
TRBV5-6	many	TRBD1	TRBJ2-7	TGTGCCAGCAGCCTGGGACAGGGGTCCTACGAGCAGTACTTC	CASSLGQGSYEQYF